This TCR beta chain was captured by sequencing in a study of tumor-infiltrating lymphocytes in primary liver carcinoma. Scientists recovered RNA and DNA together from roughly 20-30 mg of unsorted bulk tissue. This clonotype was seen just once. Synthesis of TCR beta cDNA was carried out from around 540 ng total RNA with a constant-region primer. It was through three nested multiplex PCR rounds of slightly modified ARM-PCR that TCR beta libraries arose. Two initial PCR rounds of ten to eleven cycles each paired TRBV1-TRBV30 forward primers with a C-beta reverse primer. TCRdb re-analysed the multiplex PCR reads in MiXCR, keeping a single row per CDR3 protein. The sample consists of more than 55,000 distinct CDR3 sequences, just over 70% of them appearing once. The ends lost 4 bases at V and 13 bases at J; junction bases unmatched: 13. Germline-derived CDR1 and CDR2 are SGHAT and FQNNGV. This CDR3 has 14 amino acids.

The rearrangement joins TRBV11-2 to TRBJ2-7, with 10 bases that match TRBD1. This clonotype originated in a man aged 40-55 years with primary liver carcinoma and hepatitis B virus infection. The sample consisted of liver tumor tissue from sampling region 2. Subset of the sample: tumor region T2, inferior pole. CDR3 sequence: CASSSPTGGYGHYF. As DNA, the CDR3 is TGTGCCAGCAGCTCTCCGACAGGGGGCTACGGGCATTACTTC.